Listed here are 3 T cell receptor beta chains from one sample, sequenced in a study of regulatory T cells in long-lasting Graves disease. Time point reported: newly diagnosed GD, antithyroid drugs for less than 3 months. From RNA extracted from PBMCs, the TCR library was made. Both iRepertoire HTBI primers and Arm-PCR of CDR3 regions were used to build the TCR beta libraries. TCRdb reprocessed the multiplex PCR reads via MiXCR and lists one record per CDR3 protein. This table has 400,000 to 500,000 distinct CDR3 sequences, approximately 16% appearing once. This same sample was also taken into another study, of T cells in Graves' hyperthyroidism and ophthalmopathy.

The material sequenced was peripheral blood mononuclear cells (PBMCs), taken at new diagnosis, from a patient treated with antithyroid drugs. These receptors came from a woman between 35 and 50 years old with Graves disease.

The V and J genes are TRBV7-8 and TRBJ1-1; TRBD1 might be the D (5 bases). The germline CDR1 and CDR2 sequences are SGHVS and FQNEAQ. V gave up 1 base and J gave up 4 bases, with 16 bases separating them. This CDR3 spans 16 amino acids. CDR3 protein: CASSLGWSGFGTEAFF. DNA of the CDR3: TGTGCCAGCAGCTTAGGGTGGTCAGGGTTTGGCACTGAAGCTTTCTTT.

This clonotype appeared many times. The chain couples TRBV2 to TRBJ2-5, with 8 bases aligning to TRBD1. Germline CDR1 and CDR2: SNHLY and FYNNEI. The CDR3 covers 15 residues. V lost 2 bases, J lost 5 bases, and 7 bases stayed unmatched. CDR3 bases: TGTGCCAGCAGTGAATTATCAGGGGGCTTCGAGACCCAGTACTTC. Protein sequence: CASSELSGGFETQYF. Using reference TRBV2 and TRBJ2-5 for the parts outside the CDR3, the full variable domain is EPEVTQTPSHQVTQMGQEVILRCVPISNHLYFYWYRQILGQKVEFLVSFYNNEISEKSEIFDDQFSVERPDGSNFTLKIRSTKLEDSAMYFCASSELSGGFETQYFGPGTRLLVL.

This clonotype came up many times. This sequence joins TRBV6-1 and TRBJ2-1; maybe TRBD1 (6 bases). V lost 3 bases and J lost 7, with 13 bases in between. This CDR3 comprises 14 residues. Germline V gene lookup returns CDR1 MNHNS and CDR2 SASEGT. This chain's CDR3 is CASSENVQGNEQFF. CDR3 DNA sequence: TGTGCCAGCAGTGAGAATGTACAGGGTAATGAGCAGTTCTTC.